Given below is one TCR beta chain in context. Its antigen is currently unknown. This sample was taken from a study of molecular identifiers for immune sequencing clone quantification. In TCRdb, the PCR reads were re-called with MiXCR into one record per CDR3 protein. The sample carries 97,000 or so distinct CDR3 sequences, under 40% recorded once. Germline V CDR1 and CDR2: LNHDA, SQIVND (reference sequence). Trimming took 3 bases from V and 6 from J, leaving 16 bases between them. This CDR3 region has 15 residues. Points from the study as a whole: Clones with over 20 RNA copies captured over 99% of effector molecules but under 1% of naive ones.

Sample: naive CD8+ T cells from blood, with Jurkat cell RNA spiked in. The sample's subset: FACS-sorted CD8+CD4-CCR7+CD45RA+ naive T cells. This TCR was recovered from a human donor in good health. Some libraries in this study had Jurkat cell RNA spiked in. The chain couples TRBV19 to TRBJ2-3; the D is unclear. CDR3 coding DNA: TGTGCCAGTAGTATTCGGCTGGACGCATGGGATACGCAGTATTTT. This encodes CASSIRLDAWDTQYF.